Listed below are T cell receptor beta chains from one sample, sequenced in a study of regulatory T cells in long-lasting Graves disease. TCRdb passed the multiplex PCR reads through MiXCR, listing each CDR3 protein once. The data hold 400,000 to 500,000 distinct CDR3 sequences, with under 15% observed a single time. The sample also formed part of further work on T cells in Graves' hyperthyroidism and ophthalmopathy.

The starting material was peripheral blood mononuclear cells (PBMCs), obtained at new diagnosis, from a patient treated with antithyroid drugs. The receptor source for this set is a woman aged 25-40 years with Graves disease. Both conserved end residues are part of each CDR3. Each record gives: D gene, J gene, clone size, V gene, CDR3 protein, CDR3 DNA. The D gene is left open where the match is weak. Rows may omit the clone size; those that give it use once, few, many or a size class.

>TRBD2|TRBJ2-1|many|TRBV20-1
CSAPKVGGRALNEQFF
TGCAGTGCTCCCAAGGTGGGCGGGAGGGCCCTTAATGAGCAGTTCTTC
>-|TRBJ2-3|many|TRBV20-1
CSARFMDNTDTQYF
TGCAGTGCTAGATTCATGGACAACACAGATACGCAGTATTTT
>TRBD2|TRBJ2-1|few|TRBV7-9
CASSLGLSGRAPPSYNEQFF
TGTGCCAGCAGCTTAGGCCTTAGCGGGAGGGCCCCCCCATCGTACAATGAGCAGTTCTTC
>-|TRBJ1-2|-|TRBV28
CASRLASGSAAYGYTF
TGTGCCAGCAGACTCGCCTCGGGGAGCGCGGCCTATGGCTACACCTTC
>-|TRBJ2-2|many|TRBV29-1
CSVESAGELFF
TGCAGCGTTGAATCGGCCGGGGAGCTGTTTTTT
>-|TRBJ1-3|-|TRBV30
CAWSVSKAGNTIYF
TGTGCCTGGAGTGTAAGCAAGGCTGGAAACACCATATATTTT
>-|TRBJ2-1|many|TRBV12-3/TRBV12-4
CASTLGHPSGDEQFF
TGTGCCAGCACGTTGGGACACCCATCCGGAGATGAGCAGTTCTTC
>TRBD2|TRBJ2-5|many|TRBV20-1
CSARIAASGSFTETQYF
TGCAGTGCTCGAATCGCGGCTAGCGGGAGTTTTACGGAGACCCAGTACTTC
>TRBD1|TRBJ1-5|-|TRBV30
CAWRTQGNQPQHF
TGTGCCTGGAGGACACAGGGGAACCAGCCCCAGCATTTT
>-|TRBJ1-5|-|TRBV24-1
CATSEQGPPFQPQHF
TGTGCCACCAGTGAGCAGGGACCCCCCTTTCAGCCCCAGCATTTT
>-|TRBJ1-2|-|TRBV9
CASSELGIGNGYTF
TGTGCCAGCAGCGAGTTGGGAATCGGGAATGGCTACACCTTC
>-|TRBJ1-3|many|TRBV6-2/TRBV6-3
CASSDGAYSGNTIYF
TGTGCCAGCAGTGATGGGGCTTACTCTGGAAACACCATATATTTT
>TRBD2|TRBJ2-3|few|TRBV19
CASSIIIAGEVGTDTQYF
TGTGCCAGTAGTATAATTATAGCGGGAGAGGTTGGCACAGATACGCAGTATTTT
>TRBD2|TRBJ2-1|many|TRBV12-3/TRBV12-4
CASSFIMWEGLYEQFF
TGTGCCAGCAGTTTTATTATGTGGGAGGGCCTGTATGAGCAGTTCTTC
>-|TRBJ1-1|few|TRBV20-1
CSARPKGGREAFF
TGCAGTGCTAGACCTAAGGGGGGGCGAGAAGCTTTCTTT
>TRBD2|TRBJ2-1|-|TRBV19
CATGSSGEQFF
TGTGCCACCGGATCTAGCGGTGAGCAGTTCTTC
>TRBD2|TRBJ2-3|-|TRBV27
CASSGSRTDTQYF
TGTGCCAGTAGCGGGAGTCGCACAGATACGCAGTATTTT
>-|TRBJ2-2|few|TRBV9
CASSVEVGVSTGELFF
TGTGCCAGCAGCGTAGAAGTGGGGGTTAGCACCGGGGAGCTGTTTTTT
>TRBD2|TRBJ2-1|many|TRBV11-2
CASSPTSGSVEQFF
TGTGCCAGCAGCCCGACTAGCGGGAGTGTTGAGCAGTTCTTC
>-|TRBJ2-4|-|TRBV30
CAWSVSATKNIQYF
TGTGCCTGGAGTGTTAGCGCGACCAAAAACATTCAGTACTTC
>TRBD1|TRBJ2-1|many|TRBV5-1
CASSPGTGYYEQFF
TGCGCCAGCAGCCCCGGGACAGGTTACTATGAGCAGTTCTTC
>-|TRBJ1-3|few|TRBV27
CASGGGSSGNTIYF
TGTGCCAGCGGGGGTGGGAGTTCCGGAAACACCATATATTTT
>-|TRBJ2-6|-|TRBV7-3
CASSPDRPGANVLTF
TGTGCCAGCAGCCCCGACAGGCCTGGGGCCAACGTCCTGACTTTC
>TRBD2|TRBJ2-7|many|TRBV2
CASKGSGVSEQYF
TGTGCCAGCAAGGGAAGCGGGGTCTCTGAGCAGTACTTC
>TRBD2|TRBJ2-7|few|TRBV10-3
CAIRGLAERSPGGEQYF
TGTGCCATCAGAGGACTAGCGGAGAGGTCCCCGGGGGGCGAGCAGTACTTC
>-|TRBJ2-7|many|TRBV6-2/TRBV6-3
CASSWGAGATYEQYF
TGTGCCAGCAGTTGGGGGGCAGGGGCGACCTACGAGCAGTACTTC
>-|TRBJ2-7|many|TRBV30
CAWSSYPQGEQYF
TGTGCCTGGAGTTCCTACCCCCAGGGTGAGCAGTACTTC
>-|TRBJ1-1|-|TRBV5-6
CASSLGVVLMDSTEAFF
TGTGCCAGCAGCCTTGGAGTGGTCTTGATGGACAGCACTGAAGCTTTCTTT
>-|TRBJ1-5|many|TRBV5-5
CASSLGRIGQYNQPQHF
TGTGCCAGCAGCTTGGGTAGAATCGGACAGTACAATCAGCCCCAGCATTTT
>-|TRBJ2-5|many|TRBV2
CASSDSVGETQYF
TGTGCCAGCAGTGATTCCGTTGGGGAGACCCAGTACTTC
>TRBD2|TRBJ2-1|many|TRBV11-3
CASSLTSGSPYEQFF
TGTGCCAGCAGCCTGACTAGCGGGAGTCCCTATGAGCAGTTCTTC
>-|TRBJ2-3|-|TRBV27
CASSISDTQYF
TGTGCCAGCAGTATAAGTGATACGCAGTATTTT
>-|TRBJ2-5|few|TRBV5-1
CASSLNDGHQETQYF
TGCGCCAGCAGCTTGAATGACGGACACCAAGAGACCCAGTACTTC
>TRBD1|TRBJ1-1|-|TRBV5-1
CASSLGLGQENTEAFF
TGCGCCAGCAGCTTGGGGCTGGGACAGGAGAACACTGAAGCTTTCTTT
>TRBD2|TRBJ2-3|many|TRBV29-1
CSVESRARLAESTDTQYF
TGCAGCGTTGAATCTCGGGCACGACTAGCGGAAAGCACAGATACGCAGTATTTT
>-|TRBJ2-1|few|TRBV6-1
CASGPRVDEQFF
TGTGCCAGCGGACCCAGGGTTGATGAGCAGTTCTTC
>-|TRBJ2-1|-|TRBV2
CASPRGGLSYNEQFF
TGTGCCAGCCCTAGAGGCGGGCTCTCCTACAATGAGCAGTTCTTC